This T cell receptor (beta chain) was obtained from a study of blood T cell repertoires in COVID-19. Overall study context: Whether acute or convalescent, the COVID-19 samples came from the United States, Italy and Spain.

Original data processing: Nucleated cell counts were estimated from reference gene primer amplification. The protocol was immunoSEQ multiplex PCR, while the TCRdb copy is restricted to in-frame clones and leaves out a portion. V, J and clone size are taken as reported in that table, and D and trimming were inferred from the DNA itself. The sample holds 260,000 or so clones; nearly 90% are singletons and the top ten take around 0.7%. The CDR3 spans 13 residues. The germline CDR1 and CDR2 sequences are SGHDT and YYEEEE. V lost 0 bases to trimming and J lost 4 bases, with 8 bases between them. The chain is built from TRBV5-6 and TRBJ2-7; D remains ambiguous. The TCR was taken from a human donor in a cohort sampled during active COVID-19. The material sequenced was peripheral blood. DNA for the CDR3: TGTGCCAGCAGCTTGGCCTCCCAGTACGAGCAGTACTTC. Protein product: CASSLASQYEQYF.